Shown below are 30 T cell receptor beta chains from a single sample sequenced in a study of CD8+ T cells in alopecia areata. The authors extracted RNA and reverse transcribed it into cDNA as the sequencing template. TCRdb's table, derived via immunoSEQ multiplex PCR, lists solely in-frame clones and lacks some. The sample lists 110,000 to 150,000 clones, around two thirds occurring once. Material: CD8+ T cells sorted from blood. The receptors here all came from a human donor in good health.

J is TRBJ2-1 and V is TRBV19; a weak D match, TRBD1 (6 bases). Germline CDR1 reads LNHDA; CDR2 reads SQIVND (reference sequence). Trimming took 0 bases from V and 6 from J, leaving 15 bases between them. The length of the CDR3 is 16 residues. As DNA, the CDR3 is TGTGCCAGTAGTATAGATGACAGCCTAGGGGGCAATGAGCAGTTCTTC. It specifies CASSIDDSLGGNEQFF.

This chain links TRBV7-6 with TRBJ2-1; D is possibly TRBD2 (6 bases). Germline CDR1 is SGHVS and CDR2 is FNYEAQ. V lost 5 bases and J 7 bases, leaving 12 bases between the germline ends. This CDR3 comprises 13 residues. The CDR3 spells CASSPGRGNEQFF. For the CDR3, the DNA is TGTGCCAGCAGCCCAGGTCGGGGGAATGAGCAGTTCTTC.

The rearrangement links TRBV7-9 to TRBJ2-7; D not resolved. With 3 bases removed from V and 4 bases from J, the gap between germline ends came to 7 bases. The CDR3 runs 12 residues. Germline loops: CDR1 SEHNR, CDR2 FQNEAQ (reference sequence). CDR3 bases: TGTGCCAGCAGCTTTACATCTTACGAGCAGTACTTC. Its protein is CASSFTSYEQYF. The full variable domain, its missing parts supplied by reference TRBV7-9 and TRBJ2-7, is DTGVSQNPRHKITKRGQNVTFRCDPISEHNRLYWYRQTLGQGPEFLTYFQNEAQLEKSRLLSDRFSAERPKGSFSTLEIQRTEQGDSAMYLCASSFTSYEQYFGPGTRLTVT.

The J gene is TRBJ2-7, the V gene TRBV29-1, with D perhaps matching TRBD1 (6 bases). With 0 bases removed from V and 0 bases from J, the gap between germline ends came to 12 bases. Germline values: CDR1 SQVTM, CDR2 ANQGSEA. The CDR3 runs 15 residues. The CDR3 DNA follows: TGCAGCGTTGAAGACGGAGACAGGAGCTCCTACGAGCAGTACTTC. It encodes CSVEDGDRSSYEQYF.

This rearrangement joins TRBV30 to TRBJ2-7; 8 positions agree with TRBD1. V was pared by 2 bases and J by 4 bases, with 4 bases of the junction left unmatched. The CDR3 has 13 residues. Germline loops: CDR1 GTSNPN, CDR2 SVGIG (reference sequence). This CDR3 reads CAWSITGGYEQYF. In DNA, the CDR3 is TGTGCCTGGAGTATCACAGGGGGGTACGAGCAGTACTTC.

For the CDR3, the DNA is TGTGCCAGCAGCTCAGCTAAGGGGGAGCAGTACTTC. Protein sequence: CASSSAKGEQYF. This sequence joins TRBV5-6 and TRBJ2-7, with a possible D match to TRBD1 (5 bases). Trimming removed 3 bases from V and 7 bases from J, with 11 bases in between. This CDR3 contains 12 residues. Germline V gene lookup returns CDR1 SGHDT and CDR2 YYEEEE.

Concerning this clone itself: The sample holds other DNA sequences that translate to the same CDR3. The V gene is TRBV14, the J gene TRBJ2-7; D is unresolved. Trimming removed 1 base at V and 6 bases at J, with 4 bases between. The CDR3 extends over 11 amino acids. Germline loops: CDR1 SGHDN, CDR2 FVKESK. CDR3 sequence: CASSQGLEQYF. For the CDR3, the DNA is TGTGCCAGCAGCCAAGGGCTCGAGCAGTACTTC.

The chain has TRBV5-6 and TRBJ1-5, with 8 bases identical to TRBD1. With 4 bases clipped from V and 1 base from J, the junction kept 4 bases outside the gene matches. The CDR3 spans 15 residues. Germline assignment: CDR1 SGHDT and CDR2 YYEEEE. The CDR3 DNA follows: TGTGCCAGCAGCACCCGGGACAGGAGCAATCAGCCCCAGCATTTT. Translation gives CASSTRDRSNQPQHF. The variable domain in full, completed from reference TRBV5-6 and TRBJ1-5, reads DAGVTQSPTHLIKTRGQQVTLRCSPKSGHDTVSWYQQALGQGPQFIFQYYEEEERQRGNFPDRFSGHQFPNYSSELNVNALLLGDSALYLCASSTRDRSNQPQHFGDGTRLSIL.

This CDR3 reads CASSEPGTGVYNEQFF. In DNA form, the CDR3 reads TGTGCCAGCAGTGAACCAGGAACAGGGGTTTACAATGAGCAGTTCTTC. The rearrangement links TRBV25-1 to TRBJ2-1; 7 bases map to TRBD1. The CDR3 has 16 residues. The germline CDR1 and CDR2 sequences are MGHDK and SYGVNS. J lost 4 bases, V lost 2 bases, and 8 bases had no gene match.

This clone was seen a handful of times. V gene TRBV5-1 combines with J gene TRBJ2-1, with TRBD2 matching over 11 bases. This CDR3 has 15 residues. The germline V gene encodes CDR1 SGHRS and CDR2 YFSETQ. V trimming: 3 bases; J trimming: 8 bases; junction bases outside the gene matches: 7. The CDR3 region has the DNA TGCGCCAGCAGCTCTACTAGCGGGAGTATGTATGAGCAGTTCTTC. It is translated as CASSSTSGSMYEQFF.

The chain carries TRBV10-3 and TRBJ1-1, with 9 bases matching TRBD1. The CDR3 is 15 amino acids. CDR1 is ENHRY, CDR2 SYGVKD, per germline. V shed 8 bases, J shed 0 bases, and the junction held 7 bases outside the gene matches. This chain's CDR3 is CAIGGTGQLNTEAFF. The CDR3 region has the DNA TGTGCCATCGGGGGGACAGGGCAATTGAACACTGAAGCTTTCTTT.

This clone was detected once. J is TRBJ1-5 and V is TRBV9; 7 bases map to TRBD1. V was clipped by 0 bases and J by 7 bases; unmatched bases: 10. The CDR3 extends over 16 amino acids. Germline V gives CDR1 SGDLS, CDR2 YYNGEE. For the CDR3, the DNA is TGTGCCAGCAGCGTAGATGGAAGGGGGCCTAGCCAGCCCCAGCATTTT. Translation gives CASSVDGRGPSQPQHF.

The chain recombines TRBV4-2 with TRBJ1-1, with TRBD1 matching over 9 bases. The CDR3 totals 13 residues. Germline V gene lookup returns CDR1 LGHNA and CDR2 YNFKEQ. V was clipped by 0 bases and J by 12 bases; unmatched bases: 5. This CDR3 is CASSQDTGQGTFF. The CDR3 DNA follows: TGTGCCAGCAGCCAAGACACGGGACAGGGCACTTTCTTT.

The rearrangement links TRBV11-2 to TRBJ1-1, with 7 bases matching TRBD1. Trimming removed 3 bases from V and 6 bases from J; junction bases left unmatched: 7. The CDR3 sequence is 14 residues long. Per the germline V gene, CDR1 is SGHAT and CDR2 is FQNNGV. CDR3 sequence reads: CASSLATGEAEAFF. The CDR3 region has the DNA TGTGCCAGCAGCTTGGCCACAGGGGAAGCTGAAGCTTTCTTT.

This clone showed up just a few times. The CDR3 DNA reads TGTGCCAGCAGCGTTTCTCGTAGCGGGGCAAACACCGGGGAGCTGTTTTTT. Protein sequence: CASSVSRSGANTGELFF. J is TRBJ2-2 and V is TRBV9; TRBD2 aligns across 8 bases. The junction had 8 bases not matched to a gene; V was cut back by 2 bases and J by 2 bases. CDR1 SGDLS and CDR2 YYNGEE come from the germline V gene. The CDR3 consists of 17 residues.

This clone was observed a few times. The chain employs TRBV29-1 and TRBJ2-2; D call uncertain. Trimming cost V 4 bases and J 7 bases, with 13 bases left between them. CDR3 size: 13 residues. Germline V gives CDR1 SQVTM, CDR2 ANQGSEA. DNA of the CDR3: TGCAGCGTTGTCAGTTCTTCCAACGGGGAGCTGTTTTTT. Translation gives CSVVSSSNGELFF.

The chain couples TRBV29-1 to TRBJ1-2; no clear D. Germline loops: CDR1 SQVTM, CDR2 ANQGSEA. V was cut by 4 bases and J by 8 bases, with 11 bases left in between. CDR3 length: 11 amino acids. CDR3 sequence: CSVAQEGGYTF. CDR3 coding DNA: TGCAGCGTTGCGCAAGAGGGAGGCTACACCTTC.

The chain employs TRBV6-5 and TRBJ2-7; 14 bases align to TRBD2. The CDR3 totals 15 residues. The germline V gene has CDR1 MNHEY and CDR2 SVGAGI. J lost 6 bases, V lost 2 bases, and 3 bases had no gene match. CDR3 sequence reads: CASSYGTSGSLEQYF. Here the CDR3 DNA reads TGTGCCAGCAGTTACGGGACTAGCGGGAGCCTCGAGCAGTACTTC.

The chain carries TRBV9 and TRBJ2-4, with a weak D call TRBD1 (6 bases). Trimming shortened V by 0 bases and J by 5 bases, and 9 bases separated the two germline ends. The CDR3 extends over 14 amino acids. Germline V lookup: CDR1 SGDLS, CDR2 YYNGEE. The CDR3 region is CASSVGSGENIQYF. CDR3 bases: TGTGCCAGCAGCGTAGGATCAGGGGAAAACATTCAGTACTTC.

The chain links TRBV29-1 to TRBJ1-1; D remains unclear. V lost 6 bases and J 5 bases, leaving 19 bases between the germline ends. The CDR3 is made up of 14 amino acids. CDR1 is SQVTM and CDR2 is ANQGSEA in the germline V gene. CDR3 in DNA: TGCAGCGTCGAACTAGACCAGGAGGGAACTGAAGCTTTCTTT. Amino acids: CSVELDQEGTEAFF.

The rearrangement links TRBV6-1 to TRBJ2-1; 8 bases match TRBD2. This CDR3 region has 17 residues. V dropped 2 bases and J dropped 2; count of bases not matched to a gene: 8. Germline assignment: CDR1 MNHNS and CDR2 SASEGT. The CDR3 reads CASSEKVDGRAYNEQFF. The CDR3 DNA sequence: TGTGCCAGCAGTGAAAAGGTAGACGGGAGGGCCTACAATGAGCAGTTCTTC.

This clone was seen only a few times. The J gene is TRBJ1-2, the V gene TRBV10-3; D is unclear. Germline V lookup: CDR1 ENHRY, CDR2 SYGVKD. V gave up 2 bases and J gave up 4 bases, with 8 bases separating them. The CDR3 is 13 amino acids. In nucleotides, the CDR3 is TGTGCCATCAGTGAGGAACCGATCTATGGCTACACCTTC. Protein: CAISEEPIYGYTF.

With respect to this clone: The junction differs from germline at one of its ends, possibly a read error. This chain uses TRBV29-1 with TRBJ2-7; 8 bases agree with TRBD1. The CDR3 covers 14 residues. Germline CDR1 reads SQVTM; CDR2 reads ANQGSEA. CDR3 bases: TGCAGCGCTGAACCTGGGACAGGAGGTTACGAGCAGTACTTC. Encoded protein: CSAEPGTGGYEQYF.

CDR3 nucleotide sequence: TGTGCCACCAGCACAAGCCCCGGCACAGATACGCAGTATTTT. Amino acid sequence: CATSTSPGTDTQYF. The chain has TRBV15 and TRBJ2-3; D unresolved. V shed 4 bases and J shed 1 base, with 9 bases lying between them. From germline, CDR1 is LNHNV and CDR2 YYDKDF (reference sequence). CDR3 length: 14 residues.

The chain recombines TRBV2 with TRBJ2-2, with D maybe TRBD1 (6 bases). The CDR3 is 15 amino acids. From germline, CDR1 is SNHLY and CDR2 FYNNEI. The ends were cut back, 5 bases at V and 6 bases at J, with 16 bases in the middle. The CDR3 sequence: CASSPQGRFAGELFF. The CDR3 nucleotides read TGTGCCAGCAGTCCACAGGGCAGATTTGCCGGGGAGCTGTTTTTT. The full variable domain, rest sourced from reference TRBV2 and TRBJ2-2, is EPEVTQTPSHQVTQMGQEVILRCVPISNHLYFYWYRQILGQKVEFLVSFYNNEISEKSEIFDDQFSVERPDGSNFTLKIRSTKLEDSAMYFCASSPQGRFAGELFFGEGSRLTVL.

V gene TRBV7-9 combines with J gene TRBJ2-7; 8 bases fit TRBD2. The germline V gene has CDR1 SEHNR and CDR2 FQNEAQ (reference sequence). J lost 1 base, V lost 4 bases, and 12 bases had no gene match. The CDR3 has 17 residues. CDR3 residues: CASSSVSGRPPSYEQYF. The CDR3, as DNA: TGTGCCAGCAGCTCCGTCAGCGGGAGACCTCCTTCCTACGAGCAGTACTTC.

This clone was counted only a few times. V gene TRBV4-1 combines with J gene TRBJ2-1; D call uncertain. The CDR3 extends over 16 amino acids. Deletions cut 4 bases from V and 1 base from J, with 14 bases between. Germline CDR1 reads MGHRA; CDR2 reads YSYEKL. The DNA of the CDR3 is TGCGCCAGCAGCCTAGGTATTGCGGATTCCTACAATGAGCAGTTCTTC. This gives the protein CASSLGIADSYNEQFF.

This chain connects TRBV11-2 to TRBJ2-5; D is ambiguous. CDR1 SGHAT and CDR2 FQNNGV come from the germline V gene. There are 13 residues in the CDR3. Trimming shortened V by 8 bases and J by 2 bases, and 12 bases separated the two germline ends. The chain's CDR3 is CASDSPPQETQYF. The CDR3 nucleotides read TGTGCCAGCGACTCCCCCCCGCAAGAGACCCAGTACTTC.

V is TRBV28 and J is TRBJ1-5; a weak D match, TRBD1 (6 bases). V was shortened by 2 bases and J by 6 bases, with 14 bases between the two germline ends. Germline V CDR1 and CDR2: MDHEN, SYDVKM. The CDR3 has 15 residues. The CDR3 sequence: CASSLLSQGPQPQHF. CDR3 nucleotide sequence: TGTGCCAGCAGTTTACTATCTCAGGGGCCTCAGCCCCAGCATTTT. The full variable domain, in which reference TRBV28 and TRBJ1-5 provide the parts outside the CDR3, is DVKVTQSSRYLVKRTGEKVFLECVQDMDHENMFWYRQDPGLGLRLIYFSYDVKMKEKGDIPEGYSVSREKKERFSLILESASTNQTSMYLCASSLLSQGPQPQHFGDGTRLSIL.

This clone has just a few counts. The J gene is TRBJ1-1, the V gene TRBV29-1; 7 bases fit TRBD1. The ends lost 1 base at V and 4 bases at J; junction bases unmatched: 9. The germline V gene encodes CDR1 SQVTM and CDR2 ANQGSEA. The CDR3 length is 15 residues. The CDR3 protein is CSVEGRRQGGTEAFF. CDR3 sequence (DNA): TGCAGCGTTGAAGGACGGAGACAGGGCGGCACTGAAGCTTTCTTT. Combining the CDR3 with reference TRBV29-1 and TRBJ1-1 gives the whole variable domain SAVISQKPSRDICQRGTSLTIQCQVDSQVTMMFWYRQQPGQSLTLIATANQGSEATYESGFVIDKFPISRPNLTFSTLTVSNMSPEDSSIYLCSVEGRRQGGTEAFFGQGTRLTVV.